The 8 T cell receptor beta chains below were found in one sample sequenced in a study of T cell responses to AZD1222 COVID-19 vaccine. Sequenced by immunoSEQ multiplex PCR; TCRdb stores in-frame clones only, minus some. The data show roughly 130,000 clones, with about nine tenths seen just once and 18% held by the top ten. Sequenced material: peripheral blood, taken on day 0 of MenACWY control vaccination. Source of these receptors: an adult in good health.

This clone was seen a single time. The chain is built from TRBV3-1 (or the pseudogene TRBV3-2) and TRBJ1-5; D not certain. Per the germline V gene, CDR1 is LGHDT and CDR2 is YNNKEL (reference sequence). The CDR3 loop spans 13 amino acids. With 4 bases removed from V and 3 bases from J, the gap between germline ends came to 7 bases. In DNA, the CDR3 is TGTGCCAGCAGCCGCGGAGACAATCAGCCCCAGCATTTT. Translated, it gives CASSRGDNQPQHF.

The rearrangement uses TRBV29-1 and TRBJ2-1; 8 bases match TRBD1. The V segment lost 8 bases and the J segment 6 bases; nucleotides outside the gene matches: 6. CDR1 is SQVTM, CDR2 ANQGSEA, per germline. This CDR3 has 12 residues. The CDR3 here is CSILTGVNEQFF. Here the CDR3 DNA reads TGCAGCATTCTGACAGGGGTCAATGAGCAGTTCTTC.

The V call is TRBV13, the J call TRBJ2-6; D gene unclear. The CDR3 totals 15 residues. Germline CDR1 reads PRHDT; CDR2 reads FYEKMQ (reference sequence). With 4 bases removed from V and 0 bases from J, the gap between germline ends came to 7 bases. The chain's CDR3 is CASSSRGSGANVLTF. CDR3 in DNA: TGTGCCAGCAGCTCCCGTGGCTCTGGGGCCAACGTCCTGACTTTC.

This chain joins TRBV20-1 and TRBJ2-7; a possible D gene is TRBD1 (7 bases). The length of the CDR3 is 13 residues. V lost 3 bases to trimming and J lost 7 bases, with 16 bases between them. Germline CDR1 is DFQATT and CDR2 is SNEGSKA (reference sequence). For the CDR3, the DNA is TGCAGTGCTAGTCCAGGGGGGATGGGAGAGCAGTACTTC. It is translated as CSASPGGMGEQYF.

This chain uses TRBV10-3 with TRBJ2-5, with 9 nucleotides matching TRBD1. With V trimmed by 6 bases and J by 3 bases, 8 bases remained unmatched. Looked up from germline, CDR1 is ENHRY and CDR2 is SYGVKD. CDR3 length: 15 residues. CDR3 sequence: CAISSWTGVEETQYF. The CDR3 nucleotides are TGTGCCATCAGCTCGTGGACAGGGGTGGAAGAGACCCAGTACTTC.

The V call is TRBV4-1, the J call TRBJ1-4, with TRBD1 matching 8 bases. This CDR3 has 16 residues. Trimming took 2 bases from V and 8 from J; bases not matched to a gene: 10. Per the germline V gene, CDR1 is MGHRA and CDR2 is YSYEKL. The CDR3 spells CASSQPWTGSREKLFF. In DNA, the CDR3 is TGCGCCAGCAGCCAACCGTGGACAGGGAGCCGCGAAAAACTGTTTTTT.

The chain combines TRBV18 with TRBJ2-7; D gene uncertain. V lost 0 bases, J lost 5 bases, and 8 bases lay in between. The CDR3 covers 13 residues. The germline gives CDR1 KGHSH, CDR2 LQKENI. The CDR3 nucleotides read TGTGCCAGCTCACCACCGGAAGCCCACGAGCAGTACTTC. Residues: CASSPPEAHEQYF.

The rearrangement links TRBV5-6 to TRBJ2-7, with a tentative D call TRBD1 (5 bases). The CDR3 is 15 residues long. V was pared by 1 base and J by 2 bases, with 13 bases between. The germline gives CDR1 SGHDT, CDR2 YYEEEE. The DNA for the CDR3 is TGTGCCAGCAGCTTGCTACAGGTGATCCCCTACGAGCAGTACTTC. Translating gives CASSLLQVIPYEQYF.